These 25 T cell receptor beta chains originate from one sample sequenced in a study of shared clonotypes between healthy human individuals. Using immunoSEQ multiplex PCR, the repertoire was profiled, and TCRdb retains in-frame clones only, with some absent. The sample includes over 300,000 clones, roughly 84% of them seen just once. The sequencing sample was made of memory CD8+ T cells sorted from blood. Subset denoted: CD45RO+ cells pooled with CCR7-negative TemRA cells. These receptors all come from a man aged 18 to 35 in good health.

This clone was detected only once. The gene calls are TRBV19 and TRBJ1-1; 7 bases line up with TRBD1. This CDR3 is 16 amino acids long. The V gene end was trimmed by 6 bases and the J gene end by 0 bases; junction bases not matched to a gene: 10. Germline loops: CDR1 LNHDA, CDR2 SQIVND (reference sequence). The DNA for the CDR3 is TGTGCCAGTAGACCCGGACAGGTCATCATGAACACTGAAGCTTTCTTT. Its protein is CASRPGQVIMNTEAFF.

This clone has just one count. The chain has TRBV10-3 and TRBJ1-1, with a weak D call TRBD1 (5 bases). Germline lookup yields CDR1 ENHRY and CDR2 SYGVKD. The CDR3 runs 13 residues. Trimming shortened V by 6 bases and J by 3 bases, and 11 bases separated the two germline ends. For the CDR3, the DNA is TGTGCCATCAGGGAGGGGCTGGACACTGAAGCTTTCTTT. This gives the protein CAIREGLDTEAFF.

The V gene is TRBV6-5, the J gene TRBJ2-5, with TRBD1 matching over 9 bases. J gave up 5 bases and V 0 bases, and 4 bases lay outside the gene matches. CDR3 length: 15 residues. Germline loops: CDR1 MNHEY, CDR2 SVGAGI. The CDR3 protein is CASSYSGTGSETQYF. The DNA for the CDR3 is TGTGCCAGCAGTTACTCAGGGACAGGGTCGGAGACCCAGTACTTC.

This clone showed up just a few times. The chain is built from TRBV7-9 and TRBJ2-7; 8 bases fit TRBD1. The J segment lost 5 bases and the V segment lost 2 bases, leaving 5 bases of the junction unmatched. Germline CDR1 reads SEHNR; CDR2 reads FQNEAQ (reference sequence). This CDR3 is 14 amino acids long. The CDR3 DNA sequence: TGTGCCAGCAGCTTAACAGGGGGTTACGACGAGCAGTACTTC. Protein: CASSLTGGYDEQYF.

This sequence joins TRBV28 and TRBJ1-5, with D hard to call. V was pared by 6 bases and J by 0 bases, with 6 bases between. CDR3 length: 13 residues. Germline CDR1 is MDHEN and CDR2 is SYDVKM. CDR3 in amino acids: CASRDGSNQPQHF. Written as DNA, the CDR3 is TGTGCCAGCAGGGACGGTAGCAATCAGCCCCAGCATTTT.

This clone was detected only once. CDR3 DNA sequence: TGTGCCAGCAGCGCGCGGGGGGCGGGAGGTCCGGGCGAGCAGTACTTC. Encoded protein: CASSARGAGGPGEQYF. This chain connects TRBV5-4 to TRBJ2-7; TRBD2 agrees at 8 bases. Germline V gene lookup returns CDR1 SGHNT and CDR2 YYREEE (reference sequence). V trimming: 4 bases; J trimming: 6 bases; junction bases outside the gene matches: 15. This CDR3 contains 16 residues. Full variable domain (missing parts from reference TRBV5-4 and TRBJ2-7): ETGVTQSPTHLIKTRGQQVTLRCSSQSGHNTVSWYQQALGQGPQFIFQYYREEENGRGNFPPRFSGLQFPNYSSELNVNALELDDSALYLCASSARGAGGPGEQYFGPGTRLTVT.

The chain is built from TRBV5-4 and TRBJ2-3, with 16 nucleotides matching TRBD2. Germline CDR1 and CDR2: SGHNT and YYREEE (reference sequence). With 3 bases clipped from V and 0 bases from J, the junction kept 4 bases outside the gene matches. This CDR3 is 18 amino acids long. The CDR3 DNA reads TGTGCCAGCAGCTGGGGACTAGCGGGAGGGTCTAGCACAGATACGCAGTATTTT. Amino acid sequence: CASSWGLAGGSSTDTQYF.

The genes are TRBV28 and TRBJ1-4; 8 positions match TRBD1. CDR1 and CDR2 from the germline V gene are MDHEN and SYDVKM. The trim removed 6 bases at V and 7 bases at J, leaving 10 bases unmatched. The CDR3 has 15 residues. CDR3 nucleotide sequence: TGTGCCAGCAGACCCGACAGGGGCGCACGTGAAAAACTGTTTTTT. Amino acid sequence: CASRPDRGAREKLFF.

The chain links TRBV7-9 to TRBJ2-2; D may be TRBD2 (5 bases). V was trimmed by 5 bases and J by 5 bases, leaving 6 bases between them. The length of the CDR3 is 12 residues. Germline V gene sequence: CDR1 SEHNR, CDR2 FQNEAQ (reference sequence). The CDR3 DNA sequence: TGTGCCAGCAGCCCGGGAACCGGGGAGCTGTTTTTT. Amino acids: CASSPGTGELFF.

V usage is TRBV5-1 and J usage is TRBJ2-1, with 10 bases lining up with TRBD2. Trimming took 0 bases from V and 4 from J; bases not matched to a gene: 4. The V gene's germline CDR1 is SGHRS and CDR2 YFSETQ. The CDR3 spans 16 residues. The CDR3 region has the DNA TGCGCCAGCAGCTTGGAAGCTAGCGGGGGTTACAATGAGCAGTTCTTC. Translation gives CASSLEASGGYNEQFF.

CDR3 region: CASSLLSGGDEQYF. CDR3 sequence (DNA): TGTGCCAGCAGTTTATTGTCAGGGGGCGACGAGCAGTACTTC. The V gene is TRBV27, the J gene TRBJ2-7; 8 nucleotides agree with TRBD1. The germline CDR1 and CDR2 sequences are MNHEY and SMNVEV (reference sequence). This CDR3 is 14 amino acids long. J lost 5 bases, V lost 1 base, and 4 bases had no gene match.

This chain joins TRBV14 and TRBJ2-7, with a weak D call TRBD2 (6 bases). Germline loops: CDR1 SGHDN, CDR2 FVKESK. Between the trimmed V and J ends, which lost 3 bases and 2 bases, there was a span of 14 bases. CDR3 length equals 15 residues. CDR3 nucleotides: TGTGCCAGCAGCCAGGCACCAGGGACTCCCTACGAGCAGTACTTC. Residues: CASSQAPGTPYEQYF.

The V call is TRBV13, the J call TRBJ2-5; D tentatively reads TRBD1 or TRBD2 (5 bases each). Germline CDR1 reads PRHDT; CDR2 reads FYEKMQ (reference sequence). The CDR3 contains 15 residues. Trimming cost V 2 bases and J 4 bases, with 14 bases left between them. The chain's CDR3 is CASSLWGSWLETQYF. In DNA form, the CDR3 reads TGTGCCAGCAGCTTATGGGGGAGTTGGTTAGAGACCCAGTACTTC.

The genes are TRBV27 and TRBJ1-4; 9 nucleotides line up with TRBD1. CDR1 is MNHEY and CDR2 is SMNVEV in the germline V gene (reference sequence). V dropped 6 bases and J dropped 7; count of bases not matched to a gene: 9. CDR3 length: 15 amino acids. The CDR3 is CASRDRDRAPEKLFF. The DNA for the CDR3 is TGTGCCAGCAGGGACCGGGACAGGGCTCCTGAAAAACTGTTTTTT.

The rearrangement links TRBV4-1 to TRBJ2-2, with D possibly matching TRBD2 (6 bases). The CDR3 has 15 amino acids. Germline lookup yields CDR1 MGHRA and CDR2 YSYEKL. V was clipped by 4 bases and J by 2 bases, with 11 bases between them. The CDR3: CASSLGLPNTGELFF. The CDR3 bases are TGCGCCAGCAGCCTAGGACTACCTAACACCGGGGAGCTGTTTTTT.

This chain joins TRBV6-5 and TRBJ2-7; 10 nucleotides align to TRBD2. This CDR3 is built from 15 residues. Germline values: CDR1 MNHEY, CDR2 SVGAGI. J gave up 3 bases and V 6 bases, and 8 bases lay outside the gene matches. The CDR3 coding sequence is TGTGCCAGCAGACTTGGACTAGCGGATTACTACGAGCAGTACTTC. Translated: CASRLGLADYYEQYF.

The chain carries TRBV5-1 and TRBJ1-4, with D possibly matching TRBD1 (5 bases). The CDR3 length is 13 residues. Germline loops: CDR1 SGHRS, CDR2 YFSETQ. The V end was cut by 0 bases, the J end by 10 bases, with 10 bases between. CDR3 protein: CASSLVGAGKLFF. The CDR3 coding sequence is TGCGCCAGCAGCTTGGTAGGGGCGGGAAAACTGTTTTTT. The full variable domain, completed using reference TRBV5-1 and TRBJ1-4, is KAGVTQTPRYLIKTRGQQVTLSCSPISGHRSVSWYQQTPGQGLQFLFEYFSETQRNKGNFPGRFSGRQFSNSRSEMNVSTLELGDSALYLCASSLVGAGKLFFGSGTQLSVL.

The chain recombines TRBV7-9 with TRBJ1-5; D not certain. This CDR3 has 13 amino acids. Germline V lookup: CDR1 SEHNR, CDR2 FQNEAQ (reference sequence). The V and J ends lost 6 bases and 8 bases respectively, with 14 bases between them. The CDR3, as DNA: TGTGCCAGCAGTTCTCCGAGCGATGAGCCCCAGCATTTT. It specifies CASSSPSDEPQHF.

The chain has TRBV5-1 and TRBJ2-7; TRBD1 agrees at 7 bases. The CDR3 is 13 amino acids. Trimming removed 0 bases from V and 7 bases from J; junction bases left unmatched: 4. Germline V gives CDR1 SGHRS, CDR2 YFSETQ. CDR3 coding DNA: TGCGCCAGCAGCTTGGGGGACAGTCTAGAGCAGTACTTC. Translated: CASSLGDSLEQYF. Full variable domain (remainder filled in from reference TRBV5-1 and TRBJ2-7): KAGVTQTPRYLIKTRGQQVTLSCSPISGHRSVSWYQQTPGQGLQFLFEYFSETQRNKGNFPGRFSGRQFSNSRSEMNVSTLELGDSALYLCASSLGDSLEQYFGPGTRLTVT.

CDR3 sequence reads: CASSSDQRPEKLFF. Written as DNA, the CDR3 is TGTGCCAGCAGCTCGGACCAGAGGCCTGAAAAACTGTTTTTT. The chain couples TRBV7-9 to TRBJ1-4; unclear D gene. The CDR3 extends over 14 amino acids. Germline V CDR1 and CDR2: SEHNR, FQNEAQ (reference sequence). With 4 bases removed from V and 7 bases from J, the gap between germline ends came to 13 bases.

CDR3 in DNA: TGTGCCAGCACCGGACTAGCGGGAGCGGGGGGAGATACGCAGTATTTT. Translating gives CASTGLAGAGGDTQYF. This sequence joins TRBV6-6 and TRBJ2-3; 13 bases agree with TRBD2. CDR1 is MNHNY, CDR2 SVGAGI, per germline (reference sequence). Trimming at V came to 7 bases and at J to 5 bases, leaving 9 bases not matched to a gene. CDR3 length equals 16 residues.

In the case of this clone: A far larger clone is a single base away, which makes a read error likely. Other DNA sequences in the same sample also yield this CDR3. The genes are TRBV5-4 and TRBJ2-7; D not certain. The V and J ends lost 0 bases and 3 bases respectively, with 7 bases between them. CDR1 and CDR2 from the germline V gene are SGHNT and YYREEE (reference sequence). The CDR3 extends over 13 amino acids. CDR3 nucleotides: TGTGCCAGCAGCTTGGGAGGCGGCTACGAGCAGTACTTC. As protein: CASSLGGGYEQYF.

This clone occurred many times. J is TRBJ2-3 and V is TRBV28; 9 bases fit TRBD1. This CDR3 is 18 amino acids long. V lost 5 bases and J lost 4; bases outside the gene matches: 16. From germline, CDR1 is MDHEN and CDR2 SYDVKM. The DNA of the CDR3 is TGTGCCAGCAGTCAGGTTACGGGACGGACAGGGGCCGCAGATACGCAGTATTTT. It encodes CASSQVTGRTGAADTQYF.

This clone has only a few counts. The chain uses TRBV19 and TRBJ1-6, with 7 bases aligning to TRBD1. This CDR3 has 14 amino acids. Germline V CDR1 and CDR2: LNHDA, SQIVND (reference sequence). V lost 5 bases and J lost 7; bases outside the gene matches: 5. DNA for the CDR3: TGTGCCAGTAGTCTAAGGGGGCTGAATTCACCCCTCCACTTT. Translation: CASSLRGLNSPLHF.

The table lists this clone with a count of one. This chain joins TRBV5-3 and TRBJ1-5; maybe TRBD1 (6 bases). TRBV5-3 is recorded as an ORF, its role being uncertain. V lost 4 bases and J lost 5, with 19 bases in between. CDR3 length: 16 residues. Here the CDR3 DNA reads TGTGCCAGAAGCATCATACCAGGGGAAAGTGATCAGCCCCAGCATTTT. It specifies CARSIIPGESDQPQHF.